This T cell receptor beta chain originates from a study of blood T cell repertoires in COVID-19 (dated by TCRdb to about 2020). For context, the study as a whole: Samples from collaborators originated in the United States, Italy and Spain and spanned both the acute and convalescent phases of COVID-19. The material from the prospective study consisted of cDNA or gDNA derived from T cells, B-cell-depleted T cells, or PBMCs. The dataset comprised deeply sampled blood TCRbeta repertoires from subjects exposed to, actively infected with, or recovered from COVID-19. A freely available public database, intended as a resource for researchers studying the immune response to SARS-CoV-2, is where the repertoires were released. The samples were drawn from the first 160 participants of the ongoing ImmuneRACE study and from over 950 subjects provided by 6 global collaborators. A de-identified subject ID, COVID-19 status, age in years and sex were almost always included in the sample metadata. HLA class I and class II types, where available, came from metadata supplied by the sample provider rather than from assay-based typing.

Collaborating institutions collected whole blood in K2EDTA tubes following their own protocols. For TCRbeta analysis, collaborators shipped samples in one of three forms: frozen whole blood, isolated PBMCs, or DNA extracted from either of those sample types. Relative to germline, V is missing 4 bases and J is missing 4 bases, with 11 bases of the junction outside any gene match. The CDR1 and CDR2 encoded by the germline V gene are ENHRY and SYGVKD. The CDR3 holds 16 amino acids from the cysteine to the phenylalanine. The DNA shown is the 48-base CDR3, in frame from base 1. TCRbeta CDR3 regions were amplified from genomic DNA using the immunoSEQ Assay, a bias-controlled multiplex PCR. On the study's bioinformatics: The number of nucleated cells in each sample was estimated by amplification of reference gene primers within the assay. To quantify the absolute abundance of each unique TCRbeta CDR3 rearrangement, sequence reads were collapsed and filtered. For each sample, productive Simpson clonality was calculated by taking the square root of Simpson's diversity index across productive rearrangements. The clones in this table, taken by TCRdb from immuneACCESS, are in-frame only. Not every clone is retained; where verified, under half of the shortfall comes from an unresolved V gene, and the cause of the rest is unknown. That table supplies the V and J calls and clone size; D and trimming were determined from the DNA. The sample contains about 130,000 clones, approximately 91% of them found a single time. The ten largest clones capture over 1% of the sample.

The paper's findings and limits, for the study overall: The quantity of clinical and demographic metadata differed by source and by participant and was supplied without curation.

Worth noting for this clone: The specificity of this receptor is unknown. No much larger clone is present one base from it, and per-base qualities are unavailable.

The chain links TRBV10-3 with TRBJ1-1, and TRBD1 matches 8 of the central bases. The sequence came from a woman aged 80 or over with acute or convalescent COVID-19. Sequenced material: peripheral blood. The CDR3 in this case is CAISARTGGVVTEAFF. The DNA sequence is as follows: TGTGCCATCAGTGCCAGAACAGGGGGGGTGGTCACTGAAGCTTTCTTT.